These 2 T cell receptor beta chains share one sample of origin, sequenced in a study of blood T cell repertoires in COVID-19. The assay was immunoSEQ multiplex PCR, and TCRdb's table has in-frame clones only and misses some. The sample comprises hundreds of thousands of clones, 88% of which are singletons, and 3% to 4% rests with the top ten. Specimen: peripheral blood. Receptors originate from a woman in her forties or fifties with active or convalescent COVID-19.

This chain connects TRBV5-1 to TRBJ2-7; a weak D match, TRBD2 (5 bases). This CDR3 spans 13 amino acids. Trimming took 4 bases from V and 6 from J, leaving 14 bases between them. Germline V gene data show CDR1 as SGHRS and CDR2 as YFSETQ. As DNA, the CDR3 is TGCGCCAGCAGCCTGGACGGGGTGGGCGAGCAGTACTTC. Its translation: CASSLDGVGEQYF.

The chain has TRBV9 and TRBJ2-1; 7 positions agree with TRBD1. V gave up 3 bases and J gave up 5 bases; unmatched junction bases: 5. Germline V gene sequence: CDR1 SGDLS, CDR2 YYNGEE. The CDR3 has 14 amino acids. The CDR3 spells CASSAWDSNNEQFF. CDR3 nucleotide sequence: TGTGCCAGCAGCGCATGGGACAGCAACAATGAGCAGTTCTTC.